The rows below give T cell receptor beta chains drawn from one sample of a study of blood T cell repertoires in COVID-19. Here immunoSEQ multiplex PCR was the method, and the copy in TCRdb shows in-frame clones only, minus some. Found here are around 160,000 clones, around 87% of them singletons; the top ten hold 0.99%. The source material was peripheral blood. These receptors were taken from a man between 18 and 29 years old with acute or convalescent COVID-19. The CDR3 runs from the conserved cysteine through the conserved F or W. A D gene is named only where the DNA matches it firmly. Size is omitted from some rows. Given values are once, few, many or a class for expanded clones.

v_call: TRBV5-1; d_call: TRBD1; j_call: TRBJ2-5; clone_size: .; cdr3_nt: TGCGCCAGCAGCTTGGATGGTCGACGACAGGGGGCAGAGACCCAGTACTTC; cdr3_aa: CASSLDGRRQGAETQYF
v_call: TRBV5-4; d_call: TRBD1; j_call: TRBJ1-2; clone_size: few; cdr3_nt: TGTGCCAGCAGCACAAGTCGGGACAGGGGGTATGGCTACACCTTC; cdr3_aa: CASSTSRDRGYGYTF
v_call: TRBV4-1; d_call: .; j_call: TRBJ2-1; clone_size: .; cdr3_nt: TGCGCCAGCAGCCAAGATCAGGCAGGGCTCTACAATGAGCAGTTCTTC; cdr3_aa: CASSQDQAGLYNEQFF
v_call: TRBV11-2; d_call: .; j_call: TRBJ1-3; clone_size: .; cdr3_nt: TGTGCCAGCAGCCCCGGGGGGGCGCGAGGAAACACCATATATTTT; cdr3_aa: CASSPGGARGNTIYF
v_call: TRBV5-1; d_call: .; j_call: TRBJ2-1; clone_size: .; cdr3_nt: TGCGCCAGCAGCCAGTACGGGAATGAGCAGTTCTTC; cdr3_aa: CASSQYGNEQFF
v_call: TRBV2; d_call: TRBD1; j_call: TRBJ2-2; clone_size: .; cdr3_nt: TGTGCCAGCAGAGTAGACAGGGGTGGAACCGGGGAGCTGTTTTTT; cdr3_aa: CASRVDRGGTGELFF
v_call: TRBV6-4; d_call: .; j_call: TRBJ1-5; clone_size: .; cdr3_nt: TGTGCCAGCAGTGTGAAGTGTTTGGGGGACAAAAAGGGTCAGCCCCAGCATTTT; cdr3_aa: CASSVKCLGDKKGQPQHF
v_call: TRBV28; d_call: .; j_call: TRBJ2-2; clone_size: .; cdr3_nt: TGTGCCAGCAGCCTTGGGGGCGCGAACACCGGGGAGCTGTTTTTT; cdr3_aa: CASSLGGANTGELFF
v_call: TRBV7-3; d_call: TRBD1; j_call: TRBJ1-2; clone_size: .; cdr3_nt: TGTGCCAGCAGCTTACGACAGGGAGGTGGCTACACCTTC; cdr3_aa: CASSLRQGGGYTF
v_call: TRBV30; d_call: .; j_call: TRBJ2-4; clone_size: .; cdr3_nt: TGTGCCTGGAGTGGTGAGGCCAAAAACATTCAGTACTTC; cdr3_aa: CAWSGEAKNIQYF
v_call: TRBV7-2; d_call: .; j_call: TRBJ2-5; clone_size: .; cdr3_nt: TGTGCCAGCAGGTCCCTTCTAATCGAGACCCAGTACTTC; cdr3_aa: CASRSLLIETQYF
v_call: TRBV28; d_call: .; j_call: TRBJ2-1; clone_size: .; cdr3_nt: TGTGCCAGCAGTTCCCACGGGGCAGGGGTTTACAATGAGCAGTTCTTC; cdr3_aa: CASSSHGAGVYNEQFF
v_call: TRBV18; d_call: .; j_call: TRBJ2-5; clone_size: .; cdr3_nt: TGTGCCAGCTCACCGACTAGTATTCAAGAGACCCAGTACTTC; cdr3_aa: CASSPTSIQETQYF
v_call: TRBV6-2/TRBV6-3; d_call: .; j_call: TRBJ2-5; clone_size: few; cdr3_nt: TGTGCCAGCAGTTACGGACTCTTGGAGACCCAGTACTTC; cdr3_aa: CASSYGLLETQYF
v_call: TRBV19; d_call: .; j_call: TRBJ2-1; clone_size: .; cdr3_nt: TGTGCCAGTAGTATGAACCGCCTAGACGAGCAGTTCTTC; cdr3_aa: CASSMNRLDEQFF
v_call: TRBV7-9; d_call: TRBD1; j_call: TRBJ1-4; clone_size: .; cdr3_nt: TGTGCCAGCAGAGGACGACAGGGTGCACCTAATGAAAAACTGTTTTTT; cdr3_aa: CASRGRQGAPNEKLFF
v_call: TRBV6-5; d_call: .; j_call: TRBJ2-7; clone_size: .; cdr3_nt: TGTGCCAGCAGTTCCTCAAGTGACAGCCCGTACGAGCAGTACTTC; cdr3_aa: CASSSSSDSPYEQYF
v_call: TRBV7-2; d_call: TRBD2; j_call: TRBJ2-7; clone_size: few; cdr3_nt: TGTGCCAGCAGCCAAAGCGGGACTAGCGGACCCGAGCAGTACTTC; cdr3_aa: CASSQSGTSGPEQYF
v_call: TRBV2; d_call: TRBD1; j_call: TRBJ1-1; clone_size: .; cdr3_nt: TGTGCCAGCAGGGAAATAAAAAGGACAGGGAGTGCTTTCTTT; cdr3_aa: CASREIKRTGSAFF
v_call: TRBV19; d_call: .; j_call: TRBJ1-2; clone_size: .; cdr3_nt: TGTGCCAGTAGTACCTGGGGGGGGGACTATGGCTACACCTTC; cdr3_aa: CASSTWGGDYGYTF
v_call: TRBV7-2; d_call: .; j_call: TRBJ1-2; clone_size: .; cdr3_nt: TGTGCCAGCAGAAACGCCGGGACAATTTTTTATGGCTACACCTTC; cdr3_aa: CASRNAGTIFYGYTF
v_call: TRBV14; d_call: TRBD1; j_call: TRBJ1-6; clone_size: .; cdr3_nt: TGTGCCAGCAGCCATGGGACAGCTAATTCACCCCTCCACTTT; cdr3_aa: CASSHGTANSPLHF
v_call: TRBV7-2; d_call: TRBD1; j_call: TRBJ1-1; clone_size: .; cdr3_nt: TGTGCCAGCAGCTTATGGTTCGCAGGGGGATCTGAAGCTTTCTTT; cdr3_aa: CASSLWFAGGSEAFF
v_call: TRBV3-1/TRBV3-2; d_call: TRBD2; j_call: TRBJ2-7; clone_size: few; cdr3_nt: TGTGCCAGCAGCCAGGCTGTGGGTAGCGGGGGGAGCTCCTACGAGCAGTACTTC; cdr3_aa: CASSQAVGSGGSSYEQYF
v_call: TRBV11-2; d_call: TRBD2; j_call: TRBJ2-3; clone_size: .; cdr3_nt: TGTGCCAGCAGCGTTCAGCGGGGGGGTACGCAGTATTTT; cdr3_aa: CASSVQRGGTQYF